Listed below are T cell receptor beta chains from one sample, sequenced in a study of blood T cell repertoires in COVID-19. Some clones are missing from TCRdb's copy, which holds only in-frame ones; the method was immunoSEQ multiplex PCR. The sample gives approximately 40,000 clones, more than 75% of which show up once; roughly 4.2% is in the top ten. The sequencing sample was made of peripheral blood. The receptor source for this set is a man aged 35 to 55 with COVID-19, enrolled during active disease. Both conserved end residues are part of each CDR3. The D gene is left open where the match is weak. Size is omitted from some rows. Given values are once, few, many or a class for expanded clones.

j_call d_call clone_size v_call cdr3_nt cdr3_aa
TRBJ1-5 TRBD1 - TRBV10-3 TGTGCCATCAGTGAGGATAGGGGGCTAATTAGCCATCAGCCCCAGCATTTT CAISEDRGLISHQPQHF
TRBJ2-1 TRBD2 - TRBV2 TGTGCCAGCAGCGGACTAGCGGGGGGCAATGAGCAGTTCTTC CASSGLAGGNEQFF
TRBJ1-3 - - TRBV3-1/TRBV3-2 TGTGCCAGCAGCCAAGGACAGCCGGGAAACACCATATATTTT CASSQGQPGNTIYF
TRBJ2-1 TRBD2 - TRBV2 TGTGCCAGCAGTAAAAGCGGGGGGGAGGTCGATGAGCAGTTCTTC CASSKSGGEVDEQFF
TRBJ2-7 TRBD2 - TRBV30 TGTGCCTGGAGTGTAAACGGACTAGCATCCGAGCAGTACTTC CAWSVNGLASEQYF
TRBJ1-4 - - TRBV2 TGTGCCAGCCAAGGGGGAGGGACTGATGAAAAACTGTTTTTT CASQGGGTDEKLFF
TRBJ2-7 TRBD2 - TRBV4-2 TGTGCCAGCAGCCAAGATCGGATGCGGGAGGACTTCTGGGAGCAGTACTTC CASSQDRMREDFWEQYF
TRBJ2-5 TRBD2 few TRBV6-6 TGTGCCAGCAGTTACGGACTAGCGGGACCCCAAGAGACCCAGTACTTC CASSYGLAGPQETQYF
TRBJ1-5 - - TRBV6-5 TGTGCCAGCGTGTATGGGCAGAGCAATCAGCCCCAGCATTTT CASVYGQSNQPQHF
TRBJ1-3 TRBD1 - TRBV5-6 TGTGCCAGCAGCTACCCTACAGGGGGCTCTTCTGGAAACACCATATATTTT CASSYPTGGSSGNTIYF
TRBJ2-3 TRBD2 - TRBV5-4 TGTGCCAGCAGTCTGGGGTCGGCGGGAGGCCCCCCTCCAGTGACGCAGTATTTT CASSLGSAGGPPPVTQYF
TRBJ2-1 - - TRBV6-6 TGTGCCAGCAGTAATGGGGGGAAGCAGGCAAATGAGCAGTTCTTC CASSNGGKQANEQFF
TRBJ2-5 - - TRBV10-1 TGCGCCAGCAGCGACGGGTCTGCAGGGTGGGAGACCCAGTACTTC CASSDGSAGWETQYF
TRBJ1-3 - - TRBV7-9 TGTGCCAGCAGCGCCGCCTCGGGACACAGCTCTGGAAACACCATATATTTT CASSAASGHSSGNTIYF
TRBJ2-7 TRBD2 - TRBV11-2 TGTGCCAGCAGCTTAGCCCCCCCCCTAGCGGGGACTTACGAGCAGTACTTC CASSLAPPLAGTYEQYF
TRBJ2-4 - - TRBV19 TGTGCCAGTAGTTCTCCCTGGCTAGGGGACATTCAGTACTTC CASSSPWLGDIQYF
TRBJ2-7 TRBD2 - TRBV3-1/TRBV3-2 TGTGCCAGCAGCCAAGATCGCCCCCGGGGACTAGTTTACGAGCAGTACTTC CASSQDRPRGLVYEQYF
TRBJ2-5 - - TRBV11-3 TGTGCCAGCAGCTTATTTGGCTACCAAGAGACCCAGTACTTC CASSLFGYQETQYF
TRBJ1-5 TRBD1 - TRBV19 TGTGCCAGCTCCGACAGGGCAGGAAATCAGCCCCAGCATTTT CASSDRAGNQPQHF
TRBJ2-5 TRBD1 few TRBV5-4 TGTGCCAGCAGCATTCGACAGGGCCGGGAGACCCAGTACTTC CASSIRQGRETQYF
TRBJ1-2 - - TRBV3-1/TRBV3-2 TGTGCCAGCCGCCCACAGGGATCAACTAACTATGGCTACACCTTC CASRPQGSTNYGYTF
TRBJ2-5 - - TRBV7-2 TGTGCCAGCAGCTTTAGACCTGCTAGACAAGAGACCCAGTACTTC CASSFRPARQETQYF